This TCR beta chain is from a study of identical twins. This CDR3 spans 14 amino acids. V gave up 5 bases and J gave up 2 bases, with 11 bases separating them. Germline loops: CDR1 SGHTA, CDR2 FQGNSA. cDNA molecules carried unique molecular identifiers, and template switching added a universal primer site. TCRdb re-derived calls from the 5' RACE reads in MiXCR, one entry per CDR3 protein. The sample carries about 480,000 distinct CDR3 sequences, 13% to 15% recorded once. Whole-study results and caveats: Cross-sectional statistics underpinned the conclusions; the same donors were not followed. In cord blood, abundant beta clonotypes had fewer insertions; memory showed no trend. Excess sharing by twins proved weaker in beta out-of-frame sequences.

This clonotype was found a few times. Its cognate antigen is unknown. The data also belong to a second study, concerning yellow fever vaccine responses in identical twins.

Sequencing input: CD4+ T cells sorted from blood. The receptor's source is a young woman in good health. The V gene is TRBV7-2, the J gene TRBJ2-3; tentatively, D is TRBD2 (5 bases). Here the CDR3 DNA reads TGTGCCAGCAGCCCCCGGGGTGACACAGATACGCAGTATTTT. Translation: CASSPRGDTDTQYF. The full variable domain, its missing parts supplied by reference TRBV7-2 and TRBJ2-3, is GAGVSQSPSNKVTEKGKDVELRCDPISGHTALYWYRQSLGQGLEFLIYFQGNSAPDKSGLPSDRFSAERTGGSVSTLTIQRTQQEDSAVYLCASSPRGDTDTQYFGPGTRLTVL.